This paragraph reports one TCR beta chain. What it binds is unknown. This CDR3 is built from 17 residues. The data were produced by immunoSEQ multiplex PCR, yet TCRdb's version contains in-frame clones alone and is incomplete. The sample holds around 50,000 clones; approximately 84% are singletons and the top ten take about 1.9%. The sample is drawn from a study of lymphopenia after photon versus proton radiotherapy. Study-level findings and limits: Post-nadir TCR diversity decline inversely tracked overall survival among those who died. Authors raise, but do not show, better survival with proton therapy.

Sequences were derived from peripheral blood, sampled from a patient treated with proton-based radiotherapy. The chain has TRBV21-1 and TRBJ2-1; no check of the table's D call, TRBD2, against the DNA was made. TRBV21-1 is recorded as a pseudogene. The receptor was isolated from a man in his 60s with pancreatic cancer. The CDR3 loop is CAKAAYSSGGAYNEQFF. The DNA of the CDR3 is TGTGCCAAAGCAGCATATTCAAGCGGAGGGGCCTACAATGAGCAGTTCTTC.